This paragraph reports one TCR beta chain. Its cognate antigen is unknown. The sample comes from a study of cytomegalovirus exposure and HLA in healthy donors. This CDR3 contains 14 residues. Looked up from germline, CDR1 is SGHTS and CDR2 is YDEGEE. V lost 0 bases to trimming and J lost 3 bases, with 8 bases between them. A multiplex PCR was run with 60 Vbeta primers and 13 Jbeta primers. Method: immunoSEQ multiplex PCR; TCRdb's copy keeps in-frame clones and lacks some. The table records more than 90,000 clones, roughly 76% of them present only once. Study outcomes and limitations: Relative to the approximately 700-donor mean, N-insertions were reportedly fewer in an Asian-associated ancestry cluster in a later analysis. Rare TCR sequences predominated, though certain public TCRs were found in many donors. Earlier results showed most TCR beta V segments being productive about 87% or about 30% of the time.

The sequence derives from a human donor in good health. Source material: PBMCs. J is TRBJ2-3 and V is TRBV5-8; D not certain. CDR3 in amino acids: CASSLGLSTDTQYF. The DNA for the CDR3 is TGTGCCAGCAGCTTGGGTCTTTCTACAGATACGCAGTATTTT.